Each of the 3 T cell receptor beta chains below was sequenced from the same sample in a study of CXCR3-negative and CXCR3-positive naive CD8 T cells. UMI-labeled 5' RACE yielded the TRB cDNA libraries. TCRdb re-called the 5' RACE reads and shows each CDR3 protein once, DNA omitted. Recorded for this sample: about 150,000 distinct CDR3 sequences. These receptors' antigens are unknown. General study results and limits: More hydrophobic TRB CDR3s occurred in CXCR3-positive than in CXCR3-negative naive cells.

Sequencing was done on a sample of naive CXCR3+ CD8+ T cells from blood. This sample's subset: CD45RO-CCR7+CD27+CD95- naive CD8+ T cells expressing CXCR3 (TNR3+). These receptors were taken from a human donor in good health. Some clones in this sample may be carry-over from other donors' samples.

This chain connects TRBV15 to TRBJ1-5; TCRdb proposes TRBD1, but this gene call is untestable without DNA. In germline, CDR1 is LNHNV, CDR2 YYDKDF (reference sequence). This CDR3 region has 16 residues. The CDR3 protein is CATSRDRGLANQPQHF.

V gene TRBV7-9 combines with J gene TRBJ2-1. The CDR3 spans 15 residues. The V gene's germline CDR1 is SEHNR and CDR2 FQNEAQ (reference sequence). Here the CDR3 reads CASSPDWIGANEQFF. Complete variable domain (other parts from reference TRBV7-9 and TRBJ2-1): DTGVSQNPRHKITKRGQNVTFRCDPISEHNRLYWYRQTLGQGPEFLTYFQNEAQLEKSRLLSDRFSAERPKGSFSTLEIQRTEQGDSAMYLCASSPDWIGANEQFFGPGTRLTVL.

V gene TRBV7-2 combines with J gene TRBJ2-1; TCRdb indicates TRBD2, and absent DNA this call remains unverified. The CDR3 spans 14 residues. In germline, CDR1 is SGHTA, CDR2 FQGNSA. The chain's CDR3 is CASSTAAGYNEQFF.